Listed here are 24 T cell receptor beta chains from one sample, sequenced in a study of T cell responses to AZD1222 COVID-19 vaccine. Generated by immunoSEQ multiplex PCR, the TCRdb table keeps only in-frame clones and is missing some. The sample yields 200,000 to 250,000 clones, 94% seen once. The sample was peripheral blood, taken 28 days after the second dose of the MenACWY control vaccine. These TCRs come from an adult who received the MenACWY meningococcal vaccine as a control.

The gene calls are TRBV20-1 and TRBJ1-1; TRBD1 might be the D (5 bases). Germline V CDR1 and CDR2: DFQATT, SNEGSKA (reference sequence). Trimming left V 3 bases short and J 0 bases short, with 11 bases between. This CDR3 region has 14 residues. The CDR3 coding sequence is TGCAGTGCTAGTTGGGGACCTTTGAACACTGAAGCTTTCTTT. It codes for CSASWGPLNTEAFF.

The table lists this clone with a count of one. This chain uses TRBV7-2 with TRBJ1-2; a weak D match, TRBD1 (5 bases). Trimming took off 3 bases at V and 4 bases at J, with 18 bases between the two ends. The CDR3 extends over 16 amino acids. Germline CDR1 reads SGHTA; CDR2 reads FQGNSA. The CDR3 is CASSFSTGLDFYGYTF. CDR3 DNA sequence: TGTGCCAGCAGCTTTTCTACAGGCCTCGATTTCTATGGCTACACCTTC.

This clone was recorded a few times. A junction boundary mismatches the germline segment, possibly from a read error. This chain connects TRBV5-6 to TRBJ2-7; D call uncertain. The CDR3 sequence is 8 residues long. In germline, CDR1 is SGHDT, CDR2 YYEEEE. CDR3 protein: CASSPHPF. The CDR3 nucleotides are TGTGCCAGCAGCCCCCACCCGTTC.

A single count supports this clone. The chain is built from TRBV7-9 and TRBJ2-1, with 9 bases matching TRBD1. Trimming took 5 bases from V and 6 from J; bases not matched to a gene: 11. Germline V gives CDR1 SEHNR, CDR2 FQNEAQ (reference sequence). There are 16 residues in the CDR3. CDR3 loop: CASSLTAGTGSNEQFF. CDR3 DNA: TGTGCCAGCAGCCTCACTGCCGGGACAGGGTCCAATGAGCAGTTCTTC. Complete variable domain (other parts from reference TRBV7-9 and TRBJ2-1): DTGVSQNPRHKITKRGQNVTFRCDPISEHNRLYWYRQTLGQGPEFLTYFQNEAQLEKSRLLSDRFSAERPKGSFSTLEIQRTEQGDSAMYLCASSLTAGTGSNEQFFGPGTRLTVL.

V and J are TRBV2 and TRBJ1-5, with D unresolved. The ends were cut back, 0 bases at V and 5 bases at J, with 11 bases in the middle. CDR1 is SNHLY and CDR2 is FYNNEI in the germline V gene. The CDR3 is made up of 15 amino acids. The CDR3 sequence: CASSEALQGHQPQHF. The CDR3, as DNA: TGTGCCAGCAGTGAAGCGCTGCAAGGTCATCAGCCCCAGCATTTT.

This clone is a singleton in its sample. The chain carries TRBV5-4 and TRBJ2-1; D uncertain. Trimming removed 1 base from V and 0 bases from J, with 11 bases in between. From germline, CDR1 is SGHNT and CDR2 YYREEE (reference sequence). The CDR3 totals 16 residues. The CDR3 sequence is CASSLIETTSYNEQFF. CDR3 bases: TGTGCCAGCAGCTTGATAGAGACCACCTCCTACAATGAGCAGTTCTTC.

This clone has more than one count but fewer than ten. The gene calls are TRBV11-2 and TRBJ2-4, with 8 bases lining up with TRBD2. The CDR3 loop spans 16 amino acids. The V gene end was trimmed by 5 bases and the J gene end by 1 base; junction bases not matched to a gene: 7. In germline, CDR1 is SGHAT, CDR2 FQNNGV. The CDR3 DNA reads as TGTGCCAGCAGCCCGGGGGGGGACGGGGCCAAAAACATTCAGTACTTC. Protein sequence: CASSPGGDGAKNIQYF.

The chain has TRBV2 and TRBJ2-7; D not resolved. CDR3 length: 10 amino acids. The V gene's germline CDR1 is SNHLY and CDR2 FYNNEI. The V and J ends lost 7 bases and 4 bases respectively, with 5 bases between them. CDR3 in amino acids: CASKGYEQYF. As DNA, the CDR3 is TGTGCCAGCAAAGGGTACGAGCAGTACTTC.

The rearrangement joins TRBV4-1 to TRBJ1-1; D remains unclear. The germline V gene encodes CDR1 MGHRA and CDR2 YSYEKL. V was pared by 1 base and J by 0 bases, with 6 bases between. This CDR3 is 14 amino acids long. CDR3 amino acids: CASSQVVMNTEAFF. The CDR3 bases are TGCGCCAGCAGCCAAGTTGTTATGAACACTGAAGCTTTCTTT.

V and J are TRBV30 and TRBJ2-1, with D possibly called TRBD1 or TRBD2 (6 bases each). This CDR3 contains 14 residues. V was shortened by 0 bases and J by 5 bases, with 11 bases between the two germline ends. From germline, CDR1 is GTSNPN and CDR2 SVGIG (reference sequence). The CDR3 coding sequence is TGTGCCTGGAGTGTGGGGGGCGCCCACAATGAGCAGTTCTTC. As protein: CAWSVGGAHNEQFF.

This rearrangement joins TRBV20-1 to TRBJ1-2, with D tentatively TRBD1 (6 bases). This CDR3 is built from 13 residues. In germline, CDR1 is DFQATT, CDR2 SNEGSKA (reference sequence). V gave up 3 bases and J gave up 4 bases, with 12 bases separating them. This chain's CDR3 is CSASGGHLYGYTF. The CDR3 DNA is TGCAGTGCTAGTGGGGGACACCTCTATGGCTACACCTTC.

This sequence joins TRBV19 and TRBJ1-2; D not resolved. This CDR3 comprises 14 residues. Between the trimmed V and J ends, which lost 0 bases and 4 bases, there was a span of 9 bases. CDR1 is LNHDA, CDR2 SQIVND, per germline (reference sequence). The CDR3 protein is CASSIEPGAYGYTF. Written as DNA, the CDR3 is TGTGCCAGTAGTATAGAACCGGGAGCCTATGGCTACACCTTC.

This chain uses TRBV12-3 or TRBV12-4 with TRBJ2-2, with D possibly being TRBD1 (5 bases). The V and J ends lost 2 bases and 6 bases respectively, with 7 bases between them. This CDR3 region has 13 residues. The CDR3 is CASSLSGSGELFF. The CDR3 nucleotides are TGTGCCAGCAGTTTATCAGGGTCCGGGGAGCTGTTTTTT.

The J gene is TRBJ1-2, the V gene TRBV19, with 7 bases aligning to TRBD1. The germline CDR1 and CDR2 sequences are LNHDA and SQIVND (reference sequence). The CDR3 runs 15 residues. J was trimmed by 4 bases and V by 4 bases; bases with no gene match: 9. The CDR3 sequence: CASSNPTGVSYGYTF. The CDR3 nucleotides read TGTGCCAGTAGTAACCCAACAGGGGTCTCCTATGGCTACACCTTC. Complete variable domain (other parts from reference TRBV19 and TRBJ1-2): DGGITQSPKYLFRKEGQNVTLSCEQNLNHDAMYWYRQDPGQGLRLIYYSQIVNDFQKGDIAEGYSVSREKKESFPLTVTSAQKNPTAFYLCASSNPTGVSYGYTFGSGTRLTVV.

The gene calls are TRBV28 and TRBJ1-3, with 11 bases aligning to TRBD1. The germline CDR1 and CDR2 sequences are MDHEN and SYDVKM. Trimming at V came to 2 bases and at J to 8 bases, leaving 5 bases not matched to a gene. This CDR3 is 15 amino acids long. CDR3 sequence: CASSLRRDRGDTIYF. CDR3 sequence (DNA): TGTGCCAGCAGTTTACGCCGGGACAGGGGGGACACCATATATTTT. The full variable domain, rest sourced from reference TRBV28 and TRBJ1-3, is DVKVTQSSRYLVKRTGEKVFLECVQDMDHENMFWYRQDPGLGLRLIYFSYDVKMKEKGDIPEGYSVSREKKERFSLILESASTNQTSMYLCASSLRRDRGDTIYFGEGSWLTVV.

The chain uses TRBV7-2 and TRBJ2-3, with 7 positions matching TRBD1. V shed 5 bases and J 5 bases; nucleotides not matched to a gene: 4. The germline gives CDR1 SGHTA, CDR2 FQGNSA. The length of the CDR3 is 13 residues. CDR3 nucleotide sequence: TGTGCCAGCAGCGCTACAGGGGTAGATACGCAGTATTTT. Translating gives CASSATGVDTQYF. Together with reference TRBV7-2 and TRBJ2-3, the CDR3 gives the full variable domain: GAGVSQSPSNKVTEKGKDVELRCDPISGHTALYWYRQSLGQGLEFLIYFQGNSAPDKSGLPSDRFSAERTGGSVSTLTIQRTQQEDSAVYLCASSATGVDTQYFGPGTRLTVL.

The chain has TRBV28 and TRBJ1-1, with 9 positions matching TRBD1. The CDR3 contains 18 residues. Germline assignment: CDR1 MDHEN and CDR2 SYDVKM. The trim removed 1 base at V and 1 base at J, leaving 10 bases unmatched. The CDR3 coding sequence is TGTGCCAGCAGTTTATCGAATACCCGGGACAGGGCGAACACTGAAGCTTTCTTT. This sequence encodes CASSLSNTRDRANTEAFF.

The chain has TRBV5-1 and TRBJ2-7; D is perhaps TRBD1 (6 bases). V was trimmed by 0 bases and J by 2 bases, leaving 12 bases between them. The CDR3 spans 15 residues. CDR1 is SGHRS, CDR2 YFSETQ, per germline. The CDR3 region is CASSLVSGAAYEQYF. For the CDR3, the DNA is TGCGCCAGCAGCTTGGTATCAGGGGCGGCCTACGAGCAGTACTTC.

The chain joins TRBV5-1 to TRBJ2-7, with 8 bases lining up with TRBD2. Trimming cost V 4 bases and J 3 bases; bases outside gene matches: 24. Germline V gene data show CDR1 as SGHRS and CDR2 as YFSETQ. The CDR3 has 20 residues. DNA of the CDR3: TGCGCCAGCAGCGGGGGGATCAAATGGCCGGGAGGGCCCCGCCTCTACGAGCAGTACTTC. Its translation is CASSGGIKWPGGPRLYEQYF.

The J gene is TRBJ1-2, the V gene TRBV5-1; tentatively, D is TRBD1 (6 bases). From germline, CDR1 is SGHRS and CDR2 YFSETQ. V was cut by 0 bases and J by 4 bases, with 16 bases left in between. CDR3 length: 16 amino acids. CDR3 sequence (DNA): TGCGCCAGCAGCTTGGTCGGGGGGCGCGTCGCCTATGGCTACACCTTC. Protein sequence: CASSLVGGRVAYGYTF.

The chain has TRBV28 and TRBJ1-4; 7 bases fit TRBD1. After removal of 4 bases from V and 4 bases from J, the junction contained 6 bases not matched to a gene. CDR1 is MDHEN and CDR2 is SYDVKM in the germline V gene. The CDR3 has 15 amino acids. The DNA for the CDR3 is TGTGCCAGCAGTTCCCCGGGACAGAGTAATGAAAAACTGTTTTTT. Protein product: CASSSPGQSNEKLFF.

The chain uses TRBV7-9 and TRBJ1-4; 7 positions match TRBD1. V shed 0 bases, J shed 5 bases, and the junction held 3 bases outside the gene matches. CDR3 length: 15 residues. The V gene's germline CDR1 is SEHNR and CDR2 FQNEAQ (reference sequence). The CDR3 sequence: CASSLAPGGNEKLFF. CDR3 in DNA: TGTGCCAGCAGCTTAGCCCCAGGGGGGAATGAAAAACTGTTTTTT.

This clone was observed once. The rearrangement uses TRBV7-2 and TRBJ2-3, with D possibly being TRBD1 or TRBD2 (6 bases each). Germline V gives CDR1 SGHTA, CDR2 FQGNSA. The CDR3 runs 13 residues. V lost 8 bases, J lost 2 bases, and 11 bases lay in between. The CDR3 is CASGGHLTDTQYF. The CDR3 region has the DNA TGTGCCAGCGGGGGGCACCTCACAGATACGCAGTATTTT.

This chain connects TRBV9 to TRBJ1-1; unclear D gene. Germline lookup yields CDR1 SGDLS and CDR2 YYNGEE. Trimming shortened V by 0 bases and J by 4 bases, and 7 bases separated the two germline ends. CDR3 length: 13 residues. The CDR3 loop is CASSVGISTEAFF. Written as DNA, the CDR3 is TGTGCCAGCAGCGTAGGTATCAGCACTGAAGCTTTCTTT.